A single sample is the source of the 23 T cell receptor beta chains below, sequenced in a study of cytomegalovirus exposure and HLA in healthy donors. Primers: 60 Vbeta forward and 13 Jbeta reverse. TCRdb's copy holds only in-frame clones and misses some; the assay was immunoSEQ multiplex PCR. The sample gives 140,000 to 150,000 clones, approximately 80% of which show up once; under 5% is in the top ten. Sample: PBMCs. The receptors here all came from a man aged 35 to 55 in good health and CMV-seronegative.

This clone was counted a few times. J is TRBJ2-2 and V is TRBV4-1; 15 bases are shared with TRBD2. The CDR3 runs 17 residues. Trimming at V came to 4 bases and at J to 6 bases, leaving 6 bases not matched to a gene. Germline assignment: CDR1 MGHRA and CDR2 YSYEKL. CDR3 in amino acids: CASSPKGLAGGSGELFF. The CDR3, as DNA: TGCGCCAGCAGCCCCAAGGGACTAGCGGGGGGCTCCGGGGAGCTGTTTTTT.

This clone was found once. V usage is TRBV11-2 and J usage is TRBJ2-3; 8 nucleotides match TRBD2. V lost 2 bases to trimming and J lost 4 bases; unmatched junction nucleotides: 11. Germline V gene lookup returns CDR1 SGHAT and CDR2 FQNNGV. The CDR3 has 17 residues. The chain's CDR3 is CASSLKVSGELPDTQYF. The CDR3, as DNA: TGTGCCAGCAGCTTAAAGGTTAGCGGGGAACTGCCAGATACGCAGTATTTT. Combining the CDR3 with reference TRBV11-2 and TRBJ2-3 gives the whole variable domain EAGVAQSPRYKIIEKRQSVAFWCNPISGHATLYWYQQILGQGPKLLIQFQNNGVVDDSQLPKDRFSAERLKGVDSTLKIQPAKLEDSAVYLCASSLKVSGELPDTQYFGPGTRLTVL.

This clone has just one count. The chain combines TRBV9 with TRBJ1-6, with D perhaps matching TRBD1 (5 bases). The CDR3 spans 14 residues. Trimming took off 0 bases at V and 8 bases at J, with 9 bases between the two ends. Germline V CDR1 and CDR2: SGDLS, YYNGEE. CDR3 coding DNA: TGTGCCAGCAGCGTAGTCAGGGATTATTCACCCCTCCACTTT. Translation gives CASSVVRDYSPLHF.

This clone was detected a few times. The V and J genes are TRBV10-1 and TRBJ1-4, with D possibly matching TRBD1 (6 bases). The CDR3 is 13 residues long. The V and J ends lost 9 bases and 0 bases respectively, with 8 bases between them. The germline gives CDR1 WNHNN, CDR2 SYGVQD (reference sequence). The CDR3 DNA is TGCGCCAGACAGGGATCAACTAATGAAAAACTGTTTTTT. Its translation: CARQGSTNEKLFF.

The rearrangement links TRBV6-1 to TRBJ1-5; D gene ambiguous. The germline CDR1 and CDR2 sequences are MNHNS and SASEGT. This CDR3 has 13 residues. The V gene lost 6 bases and the J gene lost 0 bases, with 6 bases spanning the gap. The CDR3 region is CASREVSNQPQHF. In nucleotides, the CDR3 is TGTGCCAGCAGGGAGGTTAGCAATCAGCCCCAGCATTTT.

The chain combines TRBV19 with TRBJ2-7; 7 bases are a match to TRBD1. J was trimmed by 2 bases and V by 4 bases; bases with no gene match: 8. CDR3 length equals 15 residues. Looked up from germline, CDR1 is LNHDA and CDR2 is SQIVND (reference sequence). DNA for the CDR3: TGTGCCAGTAGTACCCCGACAGGGAGCCCCTACGAGCAGTACTTC. Translation: CASSTPTGSPYEQYF.

The V gene is TRBV5-1, the J gene TRBJ1-3, with 7 positions matching TRBD1. The CDR3 contains 15 residues. Germline loops: CDR1 SGHRS, CDR2 YFSETQ. V was clipped by 4 bases and J by 0 bases; unmatched bases: 4. The CDR3 sequence: CASSRQGDSGNTIYF. The CDR3 DNA reads TGCGCCAGCAGCCGACAGGGCGACTCTGGAAACACCATATATTTT.

V is TRBV9 and J is TRBJ2-5, with a weak D call TRBD2 (7 bases). The V end lost 3 bases, the J end lost 7 bases, and 19 bases lay between the germline ends. The CDR3 spans 15 residues. Germline V CDR1 and CDR2: SGDLS, YYNGEE. CDR3 sequence (DNA): TGTGCCAGCAGCGCCCGAGAGGGGGGGGCAGGGACCCAGTACTTC. The encoded protein is CASSAREGGAGTQYF. The full variable domain, rest sourced from reference TRBV9 and TRBJ2-5, is DSGVTQTPKHLITATGQRVTLRCSPRSGDLSVYWYQQSLDQGLQFLIQYYNGEERAKGNILERFSAQQFPDLHSELNLSSLELGDSALYFCASSAREGGAGTQYFGPGTRLLVL.

The CDR3 bases are TGCGCCAGCAGCTTGCCCGGCGACAGTGACCTTACAACCTACGAGCAGTACTTC. Its translation is CASSLPGDSDLTTYEQYF. The rearrangement links TRBV5-1 to TRBJ2-7; D may be TRBD1 (5 bases). CDR1 and CDR2 (germline): SGHRS, YFSETQ. The germline V and J ends were trimmed by 1 base and 2 bases, with 22 bases remaining between them. There are 18 residues in the CDR3.

The chain combines TRBV2 with TRBJ1-1; 9 nucleotides align to TRBD1. J gave up 4 bases and V 7 bases, and 7 bases lay outside the gene matches. CDR1 SNHLY and CDR2 FYNNEI come from the germline V gene. This CDR3 is built from 14 residues. CDR3 sequence reads: CASTGQGISTEAFF. For the CDR3, the DNA is TGTGCCAGCACAGGACAGGGGATCAGCACTGAAGCTTTCTTT.

The gene calls are TRBV7-3 and TRBJ2-3; no firm D call. Germline V gives CDR1 SGHTA, CDR2 FQGTGA. This CDR3 has 14 amino acids. V lost 1 base to trimming and J lost 0 bases, with 5 bases between them. CDR3 amino acids: CASSLIPSTDTQYF. For the CDR3, the DNA is TGTGCCAGCAGCTTAATCCCGAGCACAGATACGCAGTATTTT.

This chain connects TRBV9 to TRBJ2-7, with 9 bases aligning to TRBD1. The length of the CDR3 is 13 residues. The ends lost 1 base at V and 5 bases at J; junction bases unmatched: 1. Germline V gene lookup returns CDR1 SGDLS and CDR2 YYNGEE. The CDR3 region is CASSVRQGDEQYF. For the CDR3, the DNA is TGTGCCAGCAGCGTACGACAGGGGGACGAGCAGTACTTC. The full variable domain, completed using reference TRBV9 and TRBJ2-7, is DSGVTQTPKHLITATGQRVTLRCSPRSGDLSVYWYQQSLDQGLQFLIQYYNGEERAKGNILERFSAQQFPDLHSELNLSSLELGDSALYFCASSVRQGDEQYFGPGTRLTVT.

The V gene is TRBV9, the J gene TRBJ1-1, with D possibly being TRBD1 (5 bases). The ends were cut back, 4 bases at V and 0 bases at J, with 13 bases in the middle. The V gene's germline CDR1 is SGDLS and CDR2 YYNGEE. The CDR3 has 15 residues. The CDR3 sequence is CASSSQTEVNTEAFF. The CDR3 region has the DNA TGTGCCAGCAGCTCGCAGACAGAAGTGAACACTGAAGCTTTCTTT. Combining the CDR3 with reference TRBV9 and TRBJ1-1 gives the whole variable domain DSGVTQTPKHLITATGQRVTLRCSPRSGDLSVYWYQQSLDQGLQFLIQYYNGEERAKGNILERFSAQQFPDLHSELNLSSLELGDSALYFCASSSQTEVNTEAFFGQGTRLTVV.

The genes are TRBV7-2 and TRBJ2-3, with 7 bases lining up with TRBD2. The length of the CDR3 is 14 residues. Per germline, CDR1 SGHTA and CDR2 FQGNSA. Losses at the gene ends were 3 bases for V and 5 bases for J; bases not matched to a gene: 5. CDR3 sequence (DNA): TGTGCCAGCAGCTTCGGGACTATATTAGATACGCAGTATTTT. Translated: CASSFGTILDTQYF.

The chain combines TRBV27 with TRBJ1-3, with TRBD1 matching 7 bases. Per the germline V gene, CDR1 is MNHEY and CDR2 is SMNVEV (reference sequence). With 4 bases clipped from V and 2 bases from J, the junction kept 5 bases outside the gene matches. The CDR3 is 15 residues long. The CDR3 loop reads CASSSSTGAGNTIYF. CDR3 sequence (DNA): TGTGCCAGCAGTTCCTCTACAGGGGCTGGAAACACCATATATTTT.

DNA of the CDR3: TGTGCCAGCAGCGTACTAGCGGGGGGGCTCGCAGATACGCAGTATTTT. As protein: CASSVLAGGLADTQYF. V usage is TRBV7-9 and J usage is TRBJ2-3, with TRBD2 identical over 13 bases. In germline, CDR1 is SEHNR, CDR2 FQNEAQ (reference sequence). The CDR3 length is 16 residues. With V trimmed by 5 bases and J by 4 bases, 6 bases remained unmatched.

This clone was counted between two and nine times. The V gene is TRBV6-6, the J gene TRBJ2-7; 9 bases match TRBD1. Germline V gives CDR1 MNHNY, CDR2 SVGAGI (reference sequence). The CDR3 sequence is 14 residues long. With 4 bases clipped from V and 3 bases from J, the junction kept 4 bases outside the gene matches. CDR3 sequence: CASSSYRGHYEQYF. In DNA, the CDR3 is TGTGCCAGCAGTTCATACAGGGGGCACTACGAGCAGTACTTC.

This sequence joins TRBV11-2 and TRBJ1-2, with D perhaps TRBD1 (6 bases). Germline values: CDR1 SGHAT, CDR2 FQNNGV. CDR3 size: 15 residues. V was shortened by 0 bases and J by 2 bases, with 10 bases between the two germline ends. The CDR3 DNA is TGTGCCAGCAGCTTAGAAAGGACAGAAAACTATGGCTACACCTTC. This translates into CASSLERTENYGYTF.

The J gene is TRBJ2-1, the V gene TRBV28, with D perhaps TRBD2 (6 bases). Germline V gives CDR1 MDHEN, CDR2 SYDVKM. The germline V and J ends were trimmed by 3 bases and 4 bases, with 13 bases remaining between them. CDR3 length equals 15 residues. DNA for the CDR3: TGTGCCAGCAGTTTGGGCGGGACGTCGTACAATGAGCAGTTCTTC. This sequence encodes CASSLGGTSYNEQFF.

In this sample, this clone turned up a few times. In the same sample, other DNA sequences code for this CDR3. The chain recombines TRBV19 with TRBJ2-2; 8 bases fit TRBD1. V was pared by 6 bases and J by 5 bases, with 11 bases of the junction left unmatched. Germline assignment: CDR1 LNHDA and CDR2 SQIVND (reference sequence). This CDR3 comprises 16 residues. The CDR3 here is CASRGKGRGRTGELFF. DNA of the CDR3: TGTGCCAGTAGGGGGAAGGGCAGGGGGCGGACCGGGGAGCTGTTTTTT.

The rearrangement uses TRBV15 and TRBJ2-1; 8 bases fit TRBD1. J lost 10 bases, V lost 0 bases, and 8 bases had no gene match. CDR1 is LNHNV, CDR2 YYDKDF, per germline (reference sequence). This CDR3 contains 15 residues. The CDR3 coding sequence is TGTGCCACCAGCAGAGATGGGGCAGGGGGCGAGGAGCAGTTCTTC. This gives the protein CATSRDGAGGEEQFF.

The chain combines TRBV28 with TRBJ1-3; no reliable D call. With 2 bases removed from V and 0 bases from J, the gap between germline ends came to 5 bases. Germline CDR1 is MDHEN and CDR2 is SYDVKM. This CDR3 has 14 amino acids. For the CDR3, the DNA is TGTGCCAGCAGTTTAGTCAACTCTGGAAACACCATATATTTT. It codes for CASSLVNSGNTIYF.

The CDR3: CASSSTGGAETQYF. CDR3 in DNA: TGTGCCAGCAGTTCCACAGGGGGGGCAGAGACCCAGTACTTC. This rearrangement joins TRBV7-9 to TRBJ2-5; possible D gene TRBD1, 8 bases. Trimming stripped 6 bases from V and 4 bases from J, with 15 bases between. The CDR3 covers 14 residues. Per the germline V gene, CDR1 is SEHNR and CDR2 is FQNEAQ (reference sequence).